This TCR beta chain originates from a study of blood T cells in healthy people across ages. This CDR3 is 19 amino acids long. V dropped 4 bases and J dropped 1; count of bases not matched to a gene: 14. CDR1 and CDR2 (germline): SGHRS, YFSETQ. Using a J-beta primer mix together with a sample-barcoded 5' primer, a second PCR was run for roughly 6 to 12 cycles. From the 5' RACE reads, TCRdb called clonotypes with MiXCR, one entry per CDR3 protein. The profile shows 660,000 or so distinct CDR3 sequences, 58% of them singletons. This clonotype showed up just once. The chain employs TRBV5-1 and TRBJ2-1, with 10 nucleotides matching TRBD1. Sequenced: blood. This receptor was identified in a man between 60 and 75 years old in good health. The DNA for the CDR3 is TGCGCCAGCAGCCAAGGGACAGACAGGGGGCGCTTGTCCTACAATGAGCAGTTCTTC. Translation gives CASSQGTDRGRLSYNEQFF.